These 21 T cell receptor beta chains share one sample of origin, sequenced in a study of cytomegalovirus exposure and HLA in healthy donors. It was with 60 Vbeta and 13 Jbeta primers that the PCR ran. Some clones are missing from TCRdb's copy, which holds only in-frame ones; the method was immunoSEQ multiplex PCR. The repertoire table contains tens of thousands of clones. The sample was PBMCs. These receptors came from a female donor in good health and CMV-seropositive.

The V call is TRBV14, the J call TRBJ2-1; possible D gene TRBD1, 5 bases. The CDR3 totals 11 residues. Germline lookup yields CDR1 SGHDN and CDR2 FVKESK. The V and J ends lost 8 bases and 6 bases respectively, with 8 bases between them. This CDR3 is CASGGANEQFF. In nucleotides, the CDR3 is TGTGCCAGCGGTGGGGCCAATGAGCAGTTCTTC. The whole variable domain, remainder taken from reference TRBV14 and TRBJ2-1, is EAGVTQFPSHSVIEKGQTVTLRCDPISGHDNLYWYRRVMGKEIKFLLHFVKESKQDESGMPNNRFLAERTGGTYSTLKVQPAELEDSGVYFCASGGANEQFFGPGTRLTVL.

V usage is TRBV11-2 and J usage is TRBJ2-5, with TRBD1 as a possible D gene (5 bases). The CDR3 runs 16 residues. Trimming left V 5 bases short and J 5 bases short, with 21 bases between. Germline V gives CDR1 SGHAT, CDR2 FQNNGV. CDR3 in DNA: TGTGCCAGCAGCCAGGGTGGGCTAGGAGTTGGGGAGACCCAGTACTTC. It specifies CASSQGGLGVGETQYF. Combining the CDR3 with reference TRBV11-2 and TRBJ2-5 gives the whole variable domain EAGVAQSPRYKIIEKRQSVAFWCNPISGHATLYWYQQILGQGPKLLIQFQNNGVVDDSQLPKDRFSAERLKGVDSTLKIQPAKLEDSAVYLCASSQGGLGVGETQYFGPGTRLLVL.

The V gene is TRBV10-3, the J gene TRBJ1-1; D is uncertain. Germline loops: CDR1 ENHRY, CDR2 SYGVKD. The germline V and J ends were trimmed by 0 bases and 1 base, with 9 bases remaining between them. CDR3 length: 15 residues. For the CDR3, the DNA is TGTGCCATCAGTGAGTCCTTGGGCTGGAACACTGAAGCTTTCTTT. Protein product: CAISESLGWNTEAFF.

This chain links TRBV4-3 with TRBJ1-5; no definite D call. Trimming shortened V by 0 bases and J by 4 bases, and 13 bases separated the two germline ends. The germline V gene has CDR1 LGHNA and CDR2 YSLEER. The CDR3 contains 16 residues. The CDR3, as DNA: TGCGCCAGCAGCCAAGATCTATCGTTACTGAATCAGCCCCAGCATTTT. This codes for CASSQDLSLLNQPQHF.

This chain uses TRBV4-2 with TRBJ2-7, with 14 bases lining up with TRBD2. The CDR3 sequence is 17 residues long. The ends lost 2 bases at V and 4 bases at J; junction bases unmatched: 7. Germline values: CDR1 LGHNA, CDR2 YNFKEQ. CDR3 in DNA: TGTGCCAGCAGCCAACCCGGGACTAGCGGGAGTACGTACGAGCAGTACTTC. Encoded protein: CASSQPGTSGSTYEQYF.

This chain joins TRBV5-1 and TRBJ1-4; 10 positions match TRBD1. The CDR3 spans 17 residues. Germline loops: CDR1 SGHRS, CDR2 YFSETQ. V gave up 1 base and J gave up 4 bases; unmatched junction bases: 7. The CDR3 DNA is TGCGCCAGCAGCTTGCGCGGGACAGGGGTTAGTAATGAAAAACTGTTTTTT. Encoded protein: CASSLRGTGVSNEKLFF.

V gene TRBV5-1 combines with J gene TRBJ2-1; the match to TRBD2 covers 10 bases. V gave up 6 bases and J gave up 6 bases; unmatched junction bases: 9. The CDR3 consists of 15 residues. Germline CDR1 is SGHRS and CDR2 is YFSETQ. CDR3 residues: CASIRGLALINEQFF. In DNA form, the CDR3 reads TGCGCCAGCATCAGGGGACTAGCGTTGATCAATGAGCAGTTCTTC.

The V call is TRBV5-4, the J call TRBJ2-5, with 11 bases aligning to TRBD1. The CDR3 loop spans 16 amino acids. V gave up 4 bases and J gave up 4 bases; unmatched junction bases: 9. The V gene's germline CDR1 is SGHNT and CDR2 YYREEE (reference sequence). The CDR3 loop reads CASSPGQGAGRETQYF. The CDR3 DNA is TGTGCCAGCAGCCCCGGACAGGGGGCGGGGAGAGAGACCCAGTACTTC.

The chain is built from TRBV19 and TRBJ2-3, with TRBD2 matching over 13 bases. Germline assignment: CDR1 LNHDA and CDR2 SQIVND (reference sequence). V shed 7 bases, J shed 0 bases, and the junction held 4 bases outside the gene matches. The CDR3 has 16 residues. In DNA form, the CDR3 reads TGTGCCAGTACCACGACTAGCGGGAGGAGCACAGATACGCAGTATTTT. It yields the protein CASTTTSGRSTDTQYF.

V and J are TRBV7-8 and TRBJ1-1; D ambiguous. Trimming stripped 2 bases from V and 1 base from J, with 8 bases between. Germline CDR1 reads SGHVS; CDR2 reads FQNEAQ. The CDR3 sequence is 14 residues long. CDR3 in DNA: TGTGCCAGCAGCTTACGACTGAGGAACACTGAAGCTTTCTTT. This gives the protein CASSLRLRNTEAFF. Variable domain in full (rest from reference TRBV7-8 and TRBJ1-1): GAGVSQSPRYKVAKRGQDVALRCDPISGHVSLFWYQQALGQGPEFLTYFQNEAQLDKSGLPSDRFFAERPEGSVSTLKIQRTQQEDSAVYLCASSLRLRNTEAFFGQGTRLTVV.

The chain has TRBV4-3 and TRBJ2-1; 10 bases agree with TRBD2. The V and J ends lost 0 bases and 5 bases, in that order; junction bases with no gene match: 7. The CDR3 has 17 residues. Looked up from germline, CDR1 is LGHNA and CDR2 is YSLEER. The CDR3 DNA follows: TGCGCCAGCAGCCAAGATCTGGCTAGCGGGGGCAACAATGAGCAGTTCTTC. Its protein product is CASSQDLASGGNNEQFF.

The chain has TRBV4-1 and TRBJ2-3, with 7 nucleotides matching TRBD2. CDR1 is MGHRA and CDR2 is YSYEKL in the germline V gene. The V and J ends lost 2 bases and 5 bases, in that order; junction bases with no gene match: 4. The CDR3 is 14 residues long. The CDR3 DNA is TGCGCCAGCAGCCAAAGCGGGGCCTTAGATACGCAGTATTTT. Its translation: CASSQSGALDTQYF.

This CDR3 is CSVETSGKTEQYF. For the CDR3, the DNA is TGCAGCGTTGAAACTAGCGGGAAAACCGAGCAGTACTTC. V usage is TRBV29-1 and J usage is TRBJ2-7; 10 bases align to TRBD2. V dropped 2 bases and J dropped 6; count of bases not matched to a gene: 4. The germline CDR1 and CDR2 sequences are SQVTM and ANQGSEA. The CDR3 covers 13 residues.

The chain couples TRBV11-2 to TRBJ2-7; TRBD2 might be the D (5 bases). Trimming took off 1 base at V and 2 bases at J, with 12 bases between the two ends. The V gene's germline CDR1 is SGHAT and CDR2 FQNNGV. The CDR3 totals 15 residues. DNA of the CDR3: TGTGCCAGCAGCTTAGGGCACGGGATTACCTACGAGCAGTACTTC. This sequence encodes CASSLGHGITYEQYF.

The J gene is TRBJ2-7, the V gene TRBV5-6; TRBD1 matches 7 bases. The CDR3 sequence is 13 residues long. Germline values: CDR1 SGHDT, CDR2 YYEEEE. V was clipped by 4 bases and J by 1 base; unmatched bases: 2. CDR3 sequence reads: CASSQGVSYEQYF. CDR3 DNA sequence: TGTGCCAGCAGCCAGGGGGTATCCTACGAGCAGTACTTC.

The genes are TRBV29-1 and TRBJ1-2; no reliable D call. Germline V gives CDR1 SQVTM, CDR2 ANQGSEA. Deletions cut 3 bases from V and 4 bases from J, with 9 bases between. CDR3 size: 12 residues. CDR3 nucleotide sequence: TGCAGCGTTGAGGCGGCAGCCTATGGCTACACCTTC. Its protein is CSVEAAAYGYTF.

CDR3 sequence reads: CASSHLGAGANTGELFF. The CDR3 bases are TGCGCCAGCAGCCATTTGGGGGCGGGAGCGAACACCGGGGAGCTGTTTTTT. The V call is TRBV4-1, the J call TRBJ2-2; D might be TRBD2 (7 bases). CDR1 MGHRA and CDR2 YSYEKL come from the germline V gene. The CDR3 has 17 amino acids. With 3 bases removed from V and 0 bases from J, the gap between germline ends came to 14 bases.

Remarks on this clone: The germline gene is not matched at one end of the junction; a read error may be the cause. V and J are TRBV18 and TRBJ2-5; D gene uncertain. The CDR3 covers 11 residues. Germline values: CDR1 KGHSH, CDR2 LQKENI. CDR3 amino acids: CASSPSEAQYF. The CDR3 DNA follows: TGTGCCAGCTCACCCTCAGAGGCCCAGTACTTC.

This sequence joins TRBV4-3 and TRBJ1-3; a weak D match, TRBD1 (5 bases). There are 16 residues in the CDR3. Per germline, CDR1 LGHNA and CDR2 YSLEER. The germline V and J ends were trimmed by 2 bases and 0 bases, with 11 bases remaining between them. This CDR3 reads CASSQLAGPSGNTIYF. DNA for the CDR3: TGCGCCAGCAGCCAACTCGCAGGGCCCTCTGGAAACACCATATATTTT.

This chain links TRBV19 with TRBJ2-5; D not resolved. V was clipped by 3 bases and J by 5 bases, with 7 bases between them. CDR3 length: 12 amino acids. Germline assignment: CDR1 LNHDA and CDR2 SQIVND (reference sequence). This CDR3 is CASSIPTETQYF. CDR3 bases: TGTGCCAGTAGTATCCCGACTGAGACCCAGTACTTC. The entire variable domain, with the rest obtained from reference TRBV19 and TRBJ2-5, is as follows: DGGITQSPKYLFRKEGQNVTLSCEQNLNHDAMYWYRQDPGQGLRLIYYSQIVNDFQKGDIAEGYSVSREKKESFPLTVTSAQKNPTAFYLCASSIPTETQYFGPGTRLLVL.

The chain has TRBV18 and TRBJ2-7; D gene unclear. The V end was cut by 3 bases, the J end by 2 bases, with 8 bases between. This CDR3 contains 13 residues. The germline V gene has CDR1 KGHSH and CDR2 LQKENI. This CDR3 is CASSPPEAYEQYF. Here the CDR3 DNA reads TGTGCCAGCTCACCGCCAGAGGCCTACGAGCAGTACTTC.